What follows are 11 T cell receptor beta chains derived from one specimen sequenced in a study of cytomegalovirus exposure and HLA in healthy donors. A multiplex PCR was run with 60 Vbeta primers and 13 Jbeta primers. Repertoires were generated with immunoSEQ multiplex PCR, while TCRdb's copy carries only in-frame clones and drops some. Of about 82,000 clones in the sample, around 79% were seen once. Sequencing was performed on PBMCs. Receptors were obtained from a human donor in good health.

The chain joins TRBV5-4 to TRBJ2-2; D is perhaps TRBD2 (5 bases). CDR1 and CDR2 (germline): SGHNT, YYREEE (reference sequence). This CDR3 region has 15 residues. With 5 bases removed from V and 7 bases from J, the gap between germline ends came to 18 bases. The CDR3 DNA reads as TGTGCCAGCAGTGGGATTTCAGCGGCGGGCGGGGAGCTGTTTTTT. Its translation is CASSGISAAGGELFF.

The rearrangement joins TRBV5-1 to TRBJ2-5, with D hard to call. With the DNA end fitting TRBJ2-7 better, the J assignment may be wrong. Germline assignment: CDR1 SGHRS and CDR2 YFSETQ. This CDR3 has 14 residues. CDR3 DNA sequence: TGCGCCAGCAGCTTGACAGCCAGCTCCTACGAGCAGTACTTC. Translation gives CASSLTASSYEQYF.

Remarks on this clone: The germline gene is not matched at one end of the junction; a read error may be the cause. The chain has TRBV7-7 and TRBJ2-5; 10 bases are a match to TRBD1. This CDR3 contains 15 residues. CDR1 is SSHAT and CDR2 is FNYEAQ in the germline V gene (reference sequence). The CDR3 spells CASSSRQGAQETQYF. DNA of the CDR3: TGTGCTAGCAGCTCCCGACAGGGGGCGCAAGAGACCCAGTACTTC.

The chain has TRBV9 and TRBJ1-5; D remains ambiguous. Trimming removed 0 bases at V and 9 bases at J, with 10 bases between. Per the germline V gene, CDR1 is SGDLS and CDR2 is YYNGEE. The CDR3 spans 13 residues. CDR3 sequence reads: CASSVGRERPQHF. In DNA, the CDR3 is TGTGCCAGCAGCGTAGGGAGGGAGCGGCCCCAGCATTTT.

This chain links TRBV7-9 with TRBJ2-7; D is uncertain. CDR1 and CDR2 from the germline V gene are SEHNR and FQNEAQ (reference sequence). V dropped 2 bases and J dropped 3 bases, with 8 bases sitting between them. The CDR3 spans 13 residues. Written as DNA, the CDR3 is TGTGCCAGCAGCTTAACTTCTAGCTACGAGCAGTACTTC. As protein: CASSLTSSYEQYF.

The chain uses TRBV7-9 and TRBJ1-1; D call uncertain. The CDR3 runs 16 residues. The V gene's germline CDR1 is SEHNR and CDR2 FQNEAQ (reference sequence). V shed 5 bases and J shed 1 base, with 17 bases lying between them. The CDR3 coding sequence is TGTGCCAGCAGCGCCCCCGATGGGCGCAAGAACACTGAAGCTTTCTTT. Its translation is CASSAPDGRKNTEAFF.

The rearrangement links TRBV9 to TRBJ1-4; D not resolved. Trimming left V 7 bases short and J 3 bases short, with 10 bases between. The CDR3 is 13 amino acids. Germline CDR1 is SGDLS and CDR2 is YYNGEE. The CDR3 DNA sequence: TGTGCCAGCCGCCGGGATCCTAATGAAAAACTGTTTTTT. Protein product: CASRRDPNEKLFF.

The rearrangement uses TRBV5-6 and TRBJ2-5, with 8 bases matching TRBD2. J gave up 6 bases and V 3 bases, and 7 bases lay outside the gene matches. There are 14 residues in the CDR3. Germline V CDR1 and CDR2: SGHDT, YYEEEE. In DNA form, the CDR3 reads TGTGCCAGCAGCTGGGGACTAGGTCCCAAGACCCAGTACTTC. This sequence encodes CASSWGLGPKTQYF.

The chain combines TRBV2 with TRBJ1-2; D ambiguous. Trimming shortened V by 7 bases and J by 8 bases, and 17 bases separated the two germline ends. This CDR3 has 13 residues. CDR1 and CDR2 from the germline V gene are SNHLY and FYNNEI. As DNA, the CDR3 is TGTGCCAGCATCCCCGAGAACGGGTACGGCTACACCTTC. The encoded protein is CASIPENGYGYTF.

The rearrangement joins TRBV5-1 to TRBJ1-2, with 7 bases that match TRBD1. Germline CDR1 reads SGHRS; CDR2 reads YFSETQ. The CDR3 runs 14 residues. The junction had 5 bases not matched to a gene; V was cut back by 0 bases and J by 6 bases. In nucleotides, the CDR3 is TGCGCCAGCAGCTTGGCCGGGAGGGGGCATGGCTACACCTTC. This encodes CASSLAGRGHGYTF.

The chain is built from TRBV19 and TRBJ2-7, with D perhaps TRBD1 (5 bases). With 5 bases removed from V and 3 bases from J, the gap between germline ends came to 11 bases. The V gene's germline CDR1 is LNHDA and CDR2 SQIVND (reference sequence). The CDR3 has 13 amino acids. CDR3 sequence: CASSGREYYEQYF. For the CDR3, the DNA is TGTGCCAGTAGTGGCAGGGAATACTACGAGCAGTACTTC.